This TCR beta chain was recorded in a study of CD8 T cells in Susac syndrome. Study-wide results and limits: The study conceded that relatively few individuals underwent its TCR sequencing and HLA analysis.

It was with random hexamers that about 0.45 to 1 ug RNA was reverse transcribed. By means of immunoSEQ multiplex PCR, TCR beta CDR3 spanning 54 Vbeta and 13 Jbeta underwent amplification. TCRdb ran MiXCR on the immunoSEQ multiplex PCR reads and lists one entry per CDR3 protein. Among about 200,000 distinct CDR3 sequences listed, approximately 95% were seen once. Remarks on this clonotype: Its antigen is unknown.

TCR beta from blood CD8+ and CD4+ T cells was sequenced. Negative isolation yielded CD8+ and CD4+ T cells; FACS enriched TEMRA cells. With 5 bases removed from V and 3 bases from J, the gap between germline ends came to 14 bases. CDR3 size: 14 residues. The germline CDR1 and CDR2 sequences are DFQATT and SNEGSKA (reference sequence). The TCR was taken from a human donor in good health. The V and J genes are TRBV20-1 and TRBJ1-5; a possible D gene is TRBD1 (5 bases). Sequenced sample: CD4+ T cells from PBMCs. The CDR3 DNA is TGCAGTGCTCCCCTCGGGGCCTTCAATCAGCCCCAGCATTTT. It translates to CSAPLGAFNQPQHF.